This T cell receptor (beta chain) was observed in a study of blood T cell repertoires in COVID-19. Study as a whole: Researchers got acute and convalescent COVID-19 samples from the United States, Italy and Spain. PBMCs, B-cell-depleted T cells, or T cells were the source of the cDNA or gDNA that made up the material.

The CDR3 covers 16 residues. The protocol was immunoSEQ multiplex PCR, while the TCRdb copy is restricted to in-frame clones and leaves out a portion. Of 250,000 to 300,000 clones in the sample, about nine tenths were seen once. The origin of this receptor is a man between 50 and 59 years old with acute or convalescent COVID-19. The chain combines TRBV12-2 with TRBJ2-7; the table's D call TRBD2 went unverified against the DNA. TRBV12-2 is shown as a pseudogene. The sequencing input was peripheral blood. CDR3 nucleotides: TGTGCAAGTCGCTTACTAGCGGGGGGGATGCCTAAGGAGCAGTACTTC. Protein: CASRLLAGGMPKEQYF.